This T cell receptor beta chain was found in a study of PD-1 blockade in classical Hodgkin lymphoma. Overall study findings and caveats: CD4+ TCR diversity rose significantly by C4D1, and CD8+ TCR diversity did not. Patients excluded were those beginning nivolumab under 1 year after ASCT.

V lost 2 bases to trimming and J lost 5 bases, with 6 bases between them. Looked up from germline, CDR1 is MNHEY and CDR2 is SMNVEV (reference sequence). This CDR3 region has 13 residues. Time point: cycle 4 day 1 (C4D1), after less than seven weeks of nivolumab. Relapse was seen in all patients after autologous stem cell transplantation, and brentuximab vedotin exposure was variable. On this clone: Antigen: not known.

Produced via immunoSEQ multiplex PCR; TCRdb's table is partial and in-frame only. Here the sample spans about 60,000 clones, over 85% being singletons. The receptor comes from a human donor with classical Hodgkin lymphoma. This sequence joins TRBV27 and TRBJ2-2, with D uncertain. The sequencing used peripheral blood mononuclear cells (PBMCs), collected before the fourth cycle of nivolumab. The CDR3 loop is CASSLVWTGELFF. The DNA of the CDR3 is TGTGCCAGCAGTTTAGTTTGGACCGGGGAGCTGTTTTTT.